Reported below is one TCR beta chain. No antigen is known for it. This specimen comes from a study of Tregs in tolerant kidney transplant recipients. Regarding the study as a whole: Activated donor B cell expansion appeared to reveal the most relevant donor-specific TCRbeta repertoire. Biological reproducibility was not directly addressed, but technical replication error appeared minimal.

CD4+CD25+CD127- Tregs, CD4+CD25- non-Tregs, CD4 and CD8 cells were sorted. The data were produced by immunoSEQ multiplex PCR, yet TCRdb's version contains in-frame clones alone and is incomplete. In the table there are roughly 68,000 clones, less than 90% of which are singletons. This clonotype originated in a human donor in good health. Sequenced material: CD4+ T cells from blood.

The DNA of the CDR3 is TGTGCCAGCAGCTTAGGACAAAAACAAGAGACCCAGTACTTC. Translation: CASSLGQKQETQYF. The V and J genes are TRBV7-9 and TRBJ2-5; D remains unclear. CDR1 is SEHNR, CDR2 FQNEAQ, per germline (reference sequence). The CDR3 is 14 amino acids. The V end was cut by 1 base, the J end by 2 bases, with 8 bases between.